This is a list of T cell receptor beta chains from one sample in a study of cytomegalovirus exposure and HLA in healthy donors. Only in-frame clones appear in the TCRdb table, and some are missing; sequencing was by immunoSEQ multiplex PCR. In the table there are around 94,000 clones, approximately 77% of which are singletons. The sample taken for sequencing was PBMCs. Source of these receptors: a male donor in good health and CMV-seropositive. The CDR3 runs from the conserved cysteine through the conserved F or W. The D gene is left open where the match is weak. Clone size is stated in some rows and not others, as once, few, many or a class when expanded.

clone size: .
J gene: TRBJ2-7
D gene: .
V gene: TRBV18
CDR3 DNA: TGTGCCAGCTCACTAACAGGGTCCCACTACGAGCAGTACTTC
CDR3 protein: CASSLTGSHYEQYF

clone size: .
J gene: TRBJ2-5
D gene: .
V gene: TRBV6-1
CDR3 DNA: TGTGCCAGCAGTGAAGCCGGCGGGGGCGGGGAGTACTTC
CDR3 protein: CASSEAGGGGEYF

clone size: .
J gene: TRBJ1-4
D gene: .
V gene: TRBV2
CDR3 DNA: TGTGCCAGCAGTGGACTTAGGGAAAAACTGTTTTTT
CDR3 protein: CASSGLREKLFF

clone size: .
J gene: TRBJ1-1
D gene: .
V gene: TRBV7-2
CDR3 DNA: TGTGCCAGCAGCTTTCTTGCGGCGAACACTGAAGCTTTCTTT
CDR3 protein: CASSFLAANTEAFF

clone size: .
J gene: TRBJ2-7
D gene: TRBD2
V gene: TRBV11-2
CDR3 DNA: TGTGCCAGCAGCTTAGGAGGGTCGTCTAGCGGAACCTACCCCTACGAGCAGTACTTC
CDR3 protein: CASSLGGSSSGTYPYEQYF

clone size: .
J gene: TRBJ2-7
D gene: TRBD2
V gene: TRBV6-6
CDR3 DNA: TGTGCCAGCAGCAGGAGCGGGAGCTCCTACGAGCAGTACTTC
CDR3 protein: CASSRSGSSYEQYF

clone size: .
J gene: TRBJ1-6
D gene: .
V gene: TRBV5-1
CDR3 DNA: TGCGCCAAGCCTGGGGGCAGGGATAATTCACCCCTCCACTTT
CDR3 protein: CAKPGGRDNSPLHF

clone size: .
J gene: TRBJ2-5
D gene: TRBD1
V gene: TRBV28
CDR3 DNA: TGTGCCAGCAGAACGACAGGGAAAGGAGAGACCCAGTACTTC
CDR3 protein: CASRTTGKGETQYF

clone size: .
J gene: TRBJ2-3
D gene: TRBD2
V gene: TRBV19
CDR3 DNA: TGTGCCAGCCAGGGGACTAGCGCCACAGATACGCAGTATTTT
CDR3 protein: CASQGTSATDTQYF

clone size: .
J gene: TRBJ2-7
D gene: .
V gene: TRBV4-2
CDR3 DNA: TGTGCCAGCAGCCGATCACGGCGTAGGCAGGGGTTCGACGAGCAGTACTTC
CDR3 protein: CASSRSRRRQGFDEQYF

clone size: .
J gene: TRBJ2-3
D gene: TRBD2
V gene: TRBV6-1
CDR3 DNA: TGTGCCAGCAGTGGACTAGCGGGAGAGGTAAGCACAGATACGCAGTATTTT
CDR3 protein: CASSGLAGEVSTDTQYF

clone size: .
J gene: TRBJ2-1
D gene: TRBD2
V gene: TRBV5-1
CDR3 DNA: TGCGCCAGCAGCCGGACTAGCGGGATGGGTAGCAATGAGCAGTTCTTC
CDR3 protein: CASSRTSGMGSNEQFF

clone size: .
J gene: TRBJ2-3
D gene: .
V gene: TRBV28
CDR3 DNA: TGTGCCAGCAGACTAAGGGGGGGTTCCACAGATACGCAGTATTTT
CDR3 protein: CASRLRGGSTDTQYF

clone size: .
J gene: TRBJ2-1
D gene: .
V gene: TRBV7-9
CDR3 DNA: TGTGCCAGCAGCTTAGTGAGGGCGGGGATTTACAATGAGCAGTTCTTC
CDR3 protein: CASSLVRAGIYNEQFF

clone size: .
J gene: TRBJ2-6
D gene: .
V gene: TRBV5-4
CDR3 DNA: TGTGCCAGCAGCGCGGATCAGGGCAGCGCTGGGGCCAACGTCCTGACTTTC
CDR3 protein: CASSADQGSAGANVLTF

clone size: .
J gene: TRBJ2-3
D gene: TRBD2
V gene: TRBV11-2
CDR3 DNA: TGTGCCAGCGGGACTAGCCCCGGTCGCACAGATACGCAGTATTTT
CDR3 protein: CASGTSPGRTDTQYF

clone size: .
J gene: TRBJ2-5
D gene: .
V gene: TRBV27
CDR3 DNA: TGTGCCAGTGCCCCGTGGGGCACAGAGACCCAGTACTTC
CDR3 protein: CASAPWGTETQYF

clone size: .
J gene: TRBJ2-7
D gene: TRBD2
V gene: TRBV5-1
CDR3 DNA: TGCGCCAGCAGCTTGGTACCTAGCGGCGAGCAGTACTTC
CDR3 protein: CASSLVPSGEQYF

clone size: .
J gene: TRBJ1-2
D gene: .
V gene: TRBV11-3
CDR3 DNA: TGTGCCAGCAGCTCCTCCCTTAGCTACACCTTC
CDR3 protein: CASSSSLSYTF

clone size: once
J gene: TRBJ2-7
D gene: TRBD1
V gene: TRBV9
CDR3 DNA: TGTGCCAGCAGCCCCACCCGGGACAGGGGTTTCGAGCAGTACTTC
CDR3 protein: CASSPTRDRGFEQYF

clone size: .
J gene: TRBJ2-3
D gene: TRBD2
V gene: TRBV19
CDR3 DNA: TGTGCCAGTAGTACGGGACTAGCGGGAGGAAATCCGCGCACAGATACGCAGTATTTT
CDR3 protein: CASSTGLAGGNPRTDTQYF

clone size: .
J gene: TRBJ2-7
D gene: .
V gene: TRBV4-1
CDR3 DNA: TGCGCCAGCAGCCGGAAAGACGGGTCAGGGAGGGAGCAGTACTTC
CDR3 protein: CASSRKDGSGREQYF

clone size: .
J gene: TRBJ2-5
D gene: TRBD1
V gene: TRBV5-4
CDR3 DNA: TGTGCCAGCAGCTCAGCCATAGACAGGGGCCGAGAGACCCAGTACTTC
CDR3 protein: CASSSAIDRGRETQYF

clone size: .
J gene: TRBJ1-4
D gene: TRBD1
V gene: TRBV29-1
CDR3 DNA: TGCAGCGTCCTTCCGGACAGGAGTAATGAAAAACTGTTTTTT
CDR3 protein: CSVLPDRSNEKLFF

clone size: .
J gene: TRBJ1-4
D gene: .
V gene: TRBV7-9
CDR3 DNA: TGTTCCAGCAGCTCCAACAGGGAAGCCTCAAACGAAAAACTGTTTTTT
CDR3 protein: CSSSSNREASNEKLFF

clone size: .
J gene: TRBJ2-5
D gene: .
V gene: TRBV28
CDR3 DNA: TGTGCCAGCAGTTTAACTGAGACCCAGTACTTC
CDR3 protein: CASSLTETQYF

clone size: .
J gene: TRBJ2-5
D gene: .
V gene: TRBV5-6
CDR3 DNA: TGTGCCAGCAGCTTGGGACTACAAGAGACCCAGTACTTC
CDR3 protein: CASSLGLQETQYF

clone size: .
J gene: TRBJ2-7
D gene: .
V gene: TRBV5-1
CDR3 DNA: TGCGCCAGCAGCCCAGACAGGTCCTCCTACGAGCAGTACTTC
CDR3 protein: CASSPDRSSYEQYF

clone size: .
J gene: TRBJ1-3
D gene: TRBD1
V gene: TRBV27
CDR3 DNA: TGTGCCAGCAGTTTTGGGACAGGACAAGGAAACACCATATATTTT
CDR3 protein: CASSFGTGQGNTIYF

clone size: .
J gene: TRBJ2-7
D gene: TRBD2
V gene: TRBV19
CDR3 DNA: TGTGCCAGTACTGCCGCCGGGAGGGCCGTCGAGCAGTACTTC
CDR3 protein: CASTAAGRAVEQYF

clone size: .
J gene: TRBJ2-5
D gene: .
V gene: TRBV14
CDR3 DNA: TGTGCCAGCAGCCAAGCCGTCCGAGTGACCCAGTACTTC
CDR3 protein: CASSQAVRVTQYF

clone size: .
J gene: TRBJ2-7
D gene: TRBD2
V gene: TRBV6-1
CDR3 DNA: TGTGCCAGCAGACCAAAGCGGGGGAGCTCCTACGAGCAGTACTTC
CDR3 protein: CASRPKRGSSYEQYF

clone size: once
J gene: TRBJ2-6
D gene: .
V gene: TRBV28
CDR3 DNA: TGTGCCAGCAGGAGGGCCCCCTCTGGGGCCAACGTCCTGACTTTC
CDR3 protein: CASRRAPSGANVLTF

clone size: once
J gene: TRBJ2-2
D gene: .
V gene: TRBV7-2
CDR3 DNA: TGTGCCAGCAGCTTCGGACAGCTGAACACCGGGGAGCTGTTTTTT
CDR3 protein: CASSFGQLNTGELFF

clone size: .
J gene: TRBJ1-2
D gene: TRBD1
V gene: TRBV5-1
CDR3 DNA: TGCGCCAGCAGCTTGGGGGGACAGGGGATTGGCTATGGCTACACCTTC
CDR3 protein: CASSLGGQGIGYGYTF

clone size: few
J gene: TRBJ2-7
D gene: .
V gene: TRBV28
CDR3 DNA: TGTGCCAGCAGTTTGGTCTGGGGAGACTACGAGCAGTACTTC
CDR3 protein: CASSLVWGDYEQYF

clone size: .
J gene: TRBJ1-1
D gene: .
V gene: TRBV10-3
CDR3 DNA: TGTGCCATCACCCAGGGAAGCAGGACTGAAGCTTTCTTT
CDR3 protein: CAITQGSRTEAFF

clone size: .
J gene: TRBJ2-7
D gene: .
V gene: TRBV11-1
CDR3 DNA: TGTGCCAGCAGCAACAGGGACGAGCAGTACTTC
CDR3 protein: CASSNRDEQYF

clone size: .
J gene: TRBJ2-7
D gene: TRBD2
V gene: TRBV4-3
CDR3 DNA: TGCGCCAGCAGCCTTGGGACTAGCGGGATGTACGAGCAGTACTTC
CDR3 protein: CASSLGTSGMYEQYF

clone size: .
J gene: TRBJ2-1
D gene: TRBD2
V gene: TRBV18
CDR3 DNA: TGTGCCAGCTCACCTTTAGCTAGCGGGGCGAACTCCTACAATGAGCAGTTCTTC
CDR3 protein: CASSPLASGANSYNEQFF

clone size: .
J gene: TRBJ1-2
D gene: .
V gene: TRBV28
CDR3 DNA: TGTGCCAGCAGTAACCAGGGATACGGCTACACCTTC
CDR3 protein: CASSNQGYGYTF

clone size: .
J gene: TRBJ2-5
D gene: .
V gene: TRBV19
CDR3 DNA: TGTGCCAGTAGTCGCGACACCACCCTTTCTCGGGAGACCCAGTACTTC
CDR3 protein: CASSRDTTLSRETQYF

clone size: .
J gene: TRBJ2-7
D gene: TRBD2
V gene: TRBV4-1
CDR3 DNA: TGCGCCAGCAGCCTAGCGGGAGACTACGAGCAGTACTTC
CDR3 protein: CASSLAGDYEQYF

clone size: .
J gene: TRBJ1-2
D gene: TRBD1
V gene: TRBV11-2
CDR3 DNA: TGTGCCAGCAGCCCGGGACAGGACTATGGCTACACCTTC
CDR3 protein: CASSPGQDYGYTF

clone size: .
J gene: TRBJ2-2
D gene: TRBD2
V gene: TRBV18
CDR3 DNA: TGTGCCAGCTCACCACCGGGGCTAGCGGGCGGCACCGGGGAGCTGTTTTTT
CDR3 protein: CASSPPGLAGGTGELFF

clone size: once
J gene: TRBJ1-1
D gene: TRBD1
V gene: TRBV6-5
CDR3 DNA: TGTGCCAGCAGTTACTCACAGGGGAGAGGATATGAAGCTTTCTTT
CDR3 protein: CASSYSQGRGYEAFF

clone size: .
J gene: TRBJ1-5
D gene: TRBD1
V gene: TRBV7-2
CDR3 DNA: TGTGCCAGCAGCTCGGACAGGGCTCAGCCCCAGCATTTT
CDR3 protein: CASSSDRAQPQHF

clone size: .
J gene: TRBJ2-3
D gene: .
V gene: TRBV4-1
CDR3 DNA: TGCGCCAGCAGCCAAGAAGGGGCTAGTACAGATACGCAGTATTTT
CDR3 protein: CASSQEGASTDTQYF

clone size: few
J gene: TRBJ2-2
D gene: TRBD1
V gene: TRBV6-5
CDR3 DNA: TGTGCCAGCAGTCGAGGACAGGGAAACACCGGGGAGCTGTTTTTT
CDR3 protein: CASSRGQGNTGELFF